This T cell receptor beta chain was documented in a study of blood T cells in healthy people across ages. Study-wide results and limits: TCR beta diversity, measured per million T cells, fell in a roughly linear way with age. Changes in expanded clonotypes were possibly confounded, as the CMV status of donors was unknown.

Sample-barcoded 5' priming and a J-beta primer mix drove a second PCR of about 6 to 11 cycles. With 12 random nucleotides, a template-switch adaptor tagged each individual cDNA molecule. TCRdb re-analysed the 5' RACE reads in MiXCR, keeping a single row per CDR3 protein. The sample contains more than 1,000,000 distinct CDR3 sequences, roughly a quarter of which appear only once. Trimming pared 8 bases from V and 5 bases from J, leaving 14 bases between. Germline-derived CDR1 and CDR2 are KGHDR and SFDVKD. This CDR3 contains 13 residues. This clonotype was counted a few times. Its antigen is undetermined. This sample was shared with a second study, whose subject was T cells of mothers and their children. This second study says: Extracted RNA, in its entirety, went into cDNA synthesis at roughly 1.5 ug per 15 ul.

Sequencing was carried out using blood. The clonotype originates from a girl aged 2 to 9 in good health. V gene TRBV24-1 combines with J gene TRBJ2-5; maybe TRBD1 (5 bases). In DNA form, the CDR3 reads TGTGCCACCATAGGCACAGGATTGGAGACCCAGTACTTC. Translation gives CATIGTGLETQYF.